Each of the 32 T cell receptor beta chains below was sequenced from the same sample in a study of shared clonotypes between healthy human individuals. This table comes from immunoSEQ multiplex PCR, and its TCRdb copy is limited to in-frame clones, with some not included. Of fewer than 550,000 clones in the sample, about 75% were seen once. The sample comprised PBMCs. All receptors come from a woman between 35 and 50 years old in good health. Some clones in this sample may be carry-over from other donors' samples.

This chain links TRBV29-1 with TRBJ2-3; 7 bases align to TRBD2. CDR1 SQVTM and CDR2 ANQGSEA come from the germline V gene. The V gene end was trimmed by 4 bases and the J gene end by 0 bases; junction bases not matched to a gene: 7. The CDR3 is 15 amino acids. This CDR3 is CSVGEGGVSTDTQYF. The CDR3 DNA sequence: TGCAGCGTTGGGGAGGGCGGGGTTAGCACAGATACGCAGTATTTT.

V usage is TRBV28 and J usage is TRBJ2-2, with D uncertain. The germline V gene encodes CDR1 MDHEN and CDR2 SYDVKM. This CDR3 region has 14 residues. Trimming left V 6 bases short and J 4 bases short, with 12 bases between. Written as DNA, the CDR3 is TGTGCCAGCAGACGTCCAGACATCACCGGGGAGCTGTTTTTT. Encoded protein: CASRRPDITGELFF. Drawing the rest from reference TRBV28 and TRBJ2-2, the complete variable domain is DVKVTQSSRYLVKRTGEKVFLECVQDMDHENMFWYRQDPGLGLRLIYFSYDVKMKEKGDIPEGYSVSREKKERFSLILESASTNQTSMYLCASRRPDITGELFFGEGSRLTVL.

This clone was seen many times. The DNA of the CDR3 is TGTGCCAGCTCAGGACAGTCGAACACTGAAGCTTTCTTT. This gives the protein CASSGQSNTEAFF. V is TRBV18 and J is TRBJ1-1; D is perhaps TRBD1 (6 bases). The CDR3 is made up of 13 amino acids. With 5 bases removed from V and 1 base from J, the gap between germline ends came to 8 bases. The germline V gene has CDR1 KGHSH and CDR2 LQKENI.

This chain joins TRBV7-2 and TRBJ1-1, with TRBD1 as a possible D gene (5 bases). CDR1 is SGHTA and CDR2 is FQGNSA in the germline V gene. V lost 0 bases, J lost 7 bases, and 15 bases lay in between. The CDR3 is 15 residues long. The CDR3 here is CASSLAGIPGGEAFF. Here the CDR3 DNA reads TGTGCCAGCAGCTTAGCGGGTATCCCTGGGGGTGAAGCTTTCTTT.

CDR3 DNA sequence: TGTGCCAGCAGCTCGCCTCCCCGGTTAAACACTGAAGCTTTCTTT. Its protein is CASSSPPRLNTEAFF. The chain links TRBV7-9 to TRBJ1-1; D is uncertain. The CDR3 totals 15 residues. In germline, CDR1 is SEHNR, CDR2 FQNEAQ (reference sequence). Trimming removed 4 bases from V and 2 bases from J, with 14 bases in between.

Regarding this clone: The final CDR3 position lacks the conserved phenylalanine or tryptophan, pointing to a likely read error. Because the CDR3's place on the DNA is in doubt, the DNA is left out and the CDR3 is given as listed by TCRdb. The rearrangement links TRBV5-4 to TRBJ1-2. The CDR3 has 14 residues if both end residues are counted. CDR1 is SGHNT and CDR2 is YYREEE in the germline V gene (reference sequence). This CDR3 is CASSLAGQPLPLFS.

The chain is built from TRBV9 and TRBJ2-1, with 12 nucleotides matching TRBD2. V dropped 2 bases and J dropped 4; count of bases not matched to a gene: 7. This CDR3 has 17 amino acids. The germline CDR1 and CDR2 sequences are SGDLS and YYNGEE. DNA for the CDR3: TGTGCCAGCAGCGTTCAGTGGGGACTAGCGGGTTACAATGAGCAGTTCTTC. Its translation is CASSVQWGLAGYNEQFF.

This clone was seen a single time. This chain joins TRBV7-3 and TRBJ2-3, with D possibly matching TRBD2 (5 bases). CDR1 and CDR2 (germline): SGHTA, FQGTGA. Trimming cost V 2 bases and J 0 bases, with 9 bases left between them. The CDR3 extends over 15 amino acids. The CDR3: CASSLAAASTDTQYF. CDR3 DNA: TGTGCCAGCAGCTTAGCAGCGGCTAGCACAGATACGCAGTATTTT.

This clone has at least ten counts. This chain joins TRBV2 and TRBJ1-4; D unresolved. The CDR3 sequence is 13 residues long. Germline V lookup: CDR1 SNHLY, CDR2 FYNNEI. V lost 7 bases and J 2 bases, leaving 8 bases between the germline ends. Written as DNA, the CDR3 is TGTGCCAGCAACCGGATTACTAATGAAAAACTGTTTTTT. Its protein is CASNRITNEKLFF.

CDR3 region: CAWSVRWTGELFF. In nucleotides, the CDR3 is TGTGCCTGGAGTGTACGGTGGACCGGGGAGCTGTTTTTT. The chain employs TRBV30 and TRBJ2-2; D unclear. V gave up 0 bases and J gave up 5 bases, with 7 bases separating them. The CDR3 length is 13 residues. CDR1 GTSNPN and CDR2 SVGIG come from the germline V gene (reference sequence). The full variable domain, with the rest looked up from reference TRBV30 and TRBJ2-2, is SQTIHQWPATLVQPVGSPLSLECTVEGTSNPNLYWYRQAAGRGLQLLFYSVGIGQISSEVPQNLSASRPQDRQFILSSKKLLLSDSGFYLCAWSVRWTGELFFGEGSRLTVL.

This clone was detected only once. This same CDR3 is encoded by further DNA sequences in the sample. The chain combines TRBV29-1 with TRBJ2-7, with 7 bases that match TRBD1. The CDR3 consists of 13 residues. V gave up 6 bases and J gave up 0 bases; unmatched junction bases: 5. Germline lookup yields CDR1 SQVTM and CDR2 ANQGSEA. The DNA of the CDR3 is TGCAGCGTAAGAGGGGGCAGCTCCTACGAGCAGTACTTC. Amino acid sequence: CSVRGGSSYEQYF.

This rearrangement joins TRBV7-9 to TRBJ2-1; D is uncertain. Germline-derived CDR1 and CDR2 are SEHNR and FQNEAQ (reference sequence). V was shortened by 3 bases and J by 7 bases, with 13 bases between the two germline ends. CDR3 size: 14 residues. The CDR3 bases are TGTGCCAGCAGCTTGCTGGCCGGGTCGAATGAGCAGTTCTTC. Translating it yields CASSLLAGSNEQFF.

This chain connects TRBV27 to TRBJ2-1, with 10 positions matching TRBD2. J was trimmed by 2 bases and V by 6 bases; bases with no gene match: 7. Germline lookup yields CDR1 MNHEY and CDR2 SMNVEV (reference sequence). The CDR3 consists of 16 residues. CDR3 in amino acids: CASRDLAGEAYNEQFF. In DNA, the CDR3 is TGTGCCAGCAGGGATCTAGCGGGAGAGGCCTACAATGAGCAGTTCTTC.

The chain employs TRBV29-1 and TRBJ2-1; 11 nucleotides align to TRBD2. With 6 bases clipped from V and 3 bases from J, the junction kept 4 bases outside the gene matches. The CDR3 is made up of 14 amino acids. Germline V gene lookup returns CDR1 SQVTM and CDR2 ANQGSEA. The CDR3 sequence is CSVTGLAGYNEQFF. In DNA, the CDR3 is TGCAGCGTGACCGGACTAGCGGGCTACAATGAGCAGTTCTTC.

The J gene is TRBJ2-1, the V gene TRBV7-2; 11 positions agree with TRBD2. Unmatched junction bases numbered 8, after V lost 4 bases and J lost 6 bases. The length of the CDR3 is 16 residues. Germline V gene lookup returns CDR1 SGHTA and CDR2 FQGNSA. In nucleotides, the CDR3 is TGTGCCAGCAGCTCAAGAGAAGGACTAGCGGGCAATGAGCAGTTCTTC. Its translation is CASSSREGLAGNEQFF.

J is TRBJ1-4 and V is TRBV15; the D is unclear. The germline gives CDR1 LNHNV, CDR2 YYDKDF (reference sequence). V was cut by 2 bases and J by 14 bases, with 12 bases left in between. This CDR3 has 12 residues. CDR3 amino acids: CATSRWAGPLFF. CDR3 sequence (DNA): TGTGCCACCAGCAGATGGGCCGGGCCTCTGTTTTTT.

V usage is TRBV9 and J usage is TRBJ2-1, with 12 bases matching TRBD2. The CDR3 is 16 amino acids. Germline V CDR1 and CDR2: SGDLS, YYNGEE. V shed 3 bases and J 4 bases; nucleotides not matched to a gene: 5. CDR3 sequence: CASSGRLAGAYNEQFF. CDR3 nucleotides: TGTGCCAGCAGCGGTCGACTAGCGGGAGCTTACAATGAGCAGTTCTTC.

The chain is built from TRBV28 and TRBJ2-5; D may be TRBD1 (5 bases). V lost 4 bases, J lost 4 bases, and 7 bases lay in between. Germline assignment: CDR1 MDHEN and CDR2 SYDVKM. This CDR3 spans 12 amino acids. The CDR3 nucleotides are TGTGCCAGCAGTTCAAGGGGAGAGACCCAGTACTTC. Protein sequence: CASSSRGETQYF.

The rearrangement links TRBV27 to TRBJ2-3; D is perhaps TRBD1 (6 bases). Trimming removed 5 bases at V and 8 bases at J, with 17 bases between. Looked up from germline, CDR1 is MNHEY and CDR2 is SMNVEV (reference sequence). CDR3 size: 14 residues. The CDR3 here is CASSPTGAPSTQYF. CDR3 sequence (DNA): TGTGCCAGCAGTCCGACAGGTGCCCCTTCTACGCAGTATTTT.

The chain combines TRBV6-5 with TRBJ2-7; D may correspond to TRBD1 or TRBD2 (6 bases each). From germline, CDR1 is MNHEY and CDR2 SVGAGI. The V gene lost 5 bases and the J gene lost 6 bases, with 17 bases spanning the gap. This CDR3 spans 14 amino acids. Written as DNA, the CDR3 is TGTGCCAGCAGTCCCCATCAAGGGGGGTCCGAGCAGTACTTC. It encodes CASSPHQGGSEQYF.

V is TRBV4-2 and J is TRBJ1-5, with D possibly being TRBD1 (6 bases). The CDR3 loop spans 16 amino acids. V lost 1 base to trimming and J lost 5 bases, with 15 bases between them. Germline loops: CDR1 LGHNA, CDR2 YNFKEQ. The CDR3 protein is CASSQGGGQGHQPQHF. The CDR3 DNA reads as TGTGCCAGCAGCCAAGGAGGTGGGCAGGGGCATCAGCCCCAGCATTTT.

The genes are TRBV6-5 and TRBJ2-7; 8 nucleotides line up with TRBD1. This CDR3 has 15 amino acids. Trimming removed 5 bases from V and 4 bases from J; junction bases left unmatched: 10. Germline CDR1 MNHEY, CDR2 SVGAGI. The CDR3 DNA follows: TGTGCCAGCAGTCCCCCGGGACAGGCCGGGTACGAGCAGTACTTC. This encodes CASSPPGQAGYEQYF.

This clone was counted a few times. The chain combines TRBV28 with TRBJ1-2; a weak D match, TRBD1 (6 bases). Trimming left V 8 bases short and J 8 bases short, with 21 bases between. Germline V gene data show CDR1 as MDHEN and CDR2 as SYDVKM. The CDR3 extends over 14 amino acids. This CDR3 reads CASSQPPGVGGYTF. The DNA for the CDR3 is TGTGCCAGCTCCCAACCCCCAGGGGTAGGCGGCTACACCTTC.

The chain links TRBV30 to TRBJ2-7; the match to TRBD2 covers 9 bases. After removal of 8 bases from V and 6 bases from J, the junction contained 11 bases not matched to a gene. Germline-derived CDR1 and CDR2 are GTSNPN and SVGIG (reference sequence). The CDR3 has 13 residues. CDR3 protein: CAPEVAGVGEQYF. Here the CDR3 DNA reads TGTGCCCCCGAGGTAGCGGGAGTCGGCGAGCAGTACTTC.

The chain carries TRBV6-6 and TRBJ1-3; tentative D call: TRBD1 (6 bases). The CDR3 has 13 residues. V was trimmed by 5 bases and J by 11 bases, leaving 16 bases between them. Germline CDR1 is MNHNY and CDR2 is SVGAGI (reference sequence). The CDR3 region has the DNA TGTGCCAGCAGTGAGGGGGATTTGACGCCCATATATTTT. The encoded protein is CASSEGDLTPIYF.

This chain joins TRBV6-6 and TRBJ2-1; D is possibly TRBD1 or TRBD2 (5 bases each). Trimming shortened V by 6 bases and J by 6 bases, and 9 bases separated the two germline ends. The CDR3 consists of 12 residues. The germline CDR1 and CDR2 sequences are MNHNY and SVGAGI (reference sequence). The CDR3 loop is CASSRGSNEQFF. The CDR3 DNA sequence: TGTGCCAGCAGCCGGGGCAGCAATGAGCAGTTCTTC.

This clone was seen a few times. The sample has other DNA sequences that encode this CDR3 too. The chain is built from TRBV28 and TRBJ1-5; unclear D gene. The CDR3 spans 12 residues. Germline V gene sequence: CDR1 MDHEN, CDR2 SYDVKM. V lost 6 bases, J lost 6 bases, and 9 bases lay in between. CDR3 in amino acids: CASRGGGQPQHF. CDR3 DNA sequence: TGTGCCAGCAGGGGCGGAGGTCAGCCCCAGCATTTT.

V gene TRBV2 combines with J gene TRBJ2-7; 9 nucleotides match TRBD1. V was pared by 5 bases and J by 4 bases, with 15 bases of the junction left unmatched. This CDR3 contains 17 residues. CDR1 is SNHLY, CDR2 FYNNEI, per germline. The CDR3 spells CASSTAGTGSAGYEQYF. The CDR3 coding sequence is TGTGCCAGCAGTACAGCCGGGACAGGGTCGGCGGGGTACGAGCAGTACTTC.

The V gene is TRBV11-2, the J gene TRBJ2-3; D uncertain. Trimming took 3 bases from V and 8 from J, leaving 12 bases between them. Germline V gives CDR1 SGHAT, CDR2 FQNNGV. CDR3 length: 13 residues. CDR3 residues: CASSFWRAATQYF. DNA of the CDR3: TGTGCCAGCAGCTTCTGGCGCGCGGCTACGCAGTATTTT.

This clone was seen ten or more times. The chain has TRBV30 and TRBJ1-1, with a weak D call TRBD1 (5 bases). Germline CDR1 is GTSNPN and CDR2 is SVGIG (reference sequence). The CDR3 is 14 amino acids. Trimming took 2 bases from V and 6 from J, leaving 16 bases between them. The CDR3: CAWSPIRGTAEAFF. The CDR3 nucleotides are TGTGCCTGGAGTCCCATAAGGGGCACAGCTGAAGCTTTCTTT.

CDR3 protein: CASSLAWPSDNEQFF. The CDR3 DNA follows: TGTGCCAGCAGCCTAGCCTGGCCCAGTGACAATGAGCAGTTCTTC. The chain links TRBV11-3 to TRBJ2-1; a possible D gene is TRBD2 (5 bases). V was clipped by 5 bases and J by 5 bases, with 16 bases between them. The CDR3 has 15 amino acids. Per the germline V gene, CDR1 is SGHNT and CDR2 is YENEEA.

V is TRBV6-6 and J is TRBJ2-1; perhaps D is TRBD1 or TRBD2 (6 bases each). Per the germline V gene, CDR1 is MNHNY and CDR2 is SVGAGI (reference sequence). The CDR3 length is 14 residues. V shed 5 bases and J shed 3 bases, with 11 bases lying between them. In nucleotides, the CDR3 is TGTGCCAGCAGTCCCGGAGGGGGCTACAATGAGCAGTTCTTC. Translating it yields CASSPGGGYNEQFF.